This TCR beta chain was profiled in a study of blood T cell repertoires in COVID-19 (TCRdb year 2020). About the study as a whole: Samples covering the acute and convalescent phases of COVID-19 were provided by collaborators in the United States, Italy and Spain. The repertoires were released in a freely available public database meant as a resource for research on the immune response to SARS-CoV-2. HLA class I and class II types, where available, came from metadata supplied by the sample provider rather than from assay-based typing. The dataset comprised deeply sampled blood TCRbeta repertoires from subjects exposed to, actively infected with, or recovered from COVID-19. The samples were drawn from two sources: the first 160 participants of the ongoing ImmuneRACE study, and fewer than 1,500 subjects contributed by 6 global collaborators. The sample metadata nearly always contained a de-identified subject ID, COVID-19 status, age in years and sex. The prospective study material was composed of cDNA or gDNA derived from T cells, B-cell-depleted T cells, or PBMCs.

A remark on this clone: Its antigen remains undetermined. Base-call qualities are not available, and no considerably larger clone is one nucleotide away.

The CDR1 and CDR2 encoded by the germline V gene are SGHRS and YFSETQ. V lost 0 bases and J lost 2 bases, and the count of bases not matched to a germline gene is 7. The CDR3 numbers 17 residues from cysteine through phenylalanine. The read is trimmed to its CDR3 DNA, 51 bases read in frame from base 1. The immunoSEQ Assay, a bias-controlled multiplex PCR, was used to amplify TCRbeta CDR3 regions from genomic DNA. Per the authors' processing: Nucleated cell counts per sample were estimated from amplification of reference gene primers within the assay. To quantify the absolute abundance of each unique TCRbeta CDR3 rearrangement, sequence reads were collapsed and filtered. For each sample, productive Simpson clonality was calculated as the square root of Simpson's diversity index over productive rearrangements. The source is immuneACCESS, and TCRdb retained only in-frame sequences with V and J called. Part of the clones is not carried over; for the studies checked, unresolved V genes explain less than half of this, and the remainder is unexplained. V, J and clone size reflect that table, while D and trimming were determined from the DNA. The sample profile shows under 45,000 clones; about 80% of them were found once. Approximately 25% of the sample comes from the top ten.

The paper's findings and limits, for the study overall: Clinical and demographic metadata were provided uncurated, with the amount varying by source and participant.

Whole blood was collected in K2EDTA tubes by collaborating institutions according to the institutions' own protocols. Collaborator samples were shipped for TCRbeta analysis as frozen whole blood, isolated PBMCs, or DNA extracted from either sample type. Recombination connected TRBV5-1 to TRBJ2-3; a stretch of 9 junction bases matches TRBD2. Sequenced material: peripheral blood. This receptor was obtained from a human donor with acute or convalescent COVID-19. The donor label of this sample is uncertain. The DNA is as follows: TGCGCCAGCAGCTTGGGAAGAGCGGGGGGACTCACAGATACGCAGTATTTT. Its protein is CASSLGRAGGLTDTQYF.